These 26 T cell receptor beta chains came from one sample sequenced in a study of shared clonotypes between healthy human individuals. Sequencing used immunoSEQ multiplex PCR; TCRdb keeps in-frame clones, though not all of them. Of 2,100,000 or so clones listed, approximately 95% are singletons. Sequenced material: naive CD4+ T cells sorted from blood. The subset denotes: CD45RA+ positively selected. The source is a man in his late teens or twenties in good health.

Regarding this clone: Other DNA sequences in this sample translate to the same CDR3. The chain couples TRBV7-3 to TRBJ2-1; a possible D gene is TRBD1 (5 bases). CDR3 size: 15 residues. V was shortened by 2 bases and J by 1 base, with 9 bases between the two germline ends. Germline V lookup: CDR1 SGHTA, CDR2 FQGTGA. This CDR3 reads CASSLRQGSYNEQFF. As DNA, the CDR3 is TGTGCCAGCAGCTTACGCCAGGGTTCCTACAATGAGCAGTTCTTC.

The J gene is TRBJ1-1, the V gene TRBV2, with TRBD1 as a possible D gene (6 bases). Trimming removed 6 bases from V and 3 bases from J, with 14 bases in between. CDR1 SNHLY and CDR2 FYNNEI come from the germline V gene. The CDR3 length is 14 residues. DNA of the CDR3: TGTGCCAGCAGCACTTACAGGGTACACACTGAAGCTTTCTTT. It translates to CASSTYRVHTEAFF.

This clone was picked up one time. V is TRBV5-1 and J is TRBJ1-6; D is undetermined. CDR1 and CDR2 (germline): SGHRS, YFSETQ. The CDR3 is 12 amino acids. The V end was cut by 3 bases, the J end by 10 bases, with 8 bases between. The chain's CDR3 is CASSSAGSPLHF. As DNA, the CDR3 is TGCGCCAGCAGCTCGGCGGGGTCACCCCTCCACTTT.

V usage is TRBV11-2 and J usage is TRBJ2-7; D not resolved. This CDR3 spans 12 amino acids. CDR1 is SGHAT, CDR2 FQNNGV, per germline. Trimming removed 6 bases from V and 5 bases from J, with 11 bases in between. The CDR3 here is CASSSTGNEQYF. The DNA of the CDR3 is TGTGCCAGCAGTTCAACGGGCAACGAGCAGTACTTC.

V gene TRBV5-1 combines with J gene TRBJ2-7; D possibly corresponds to TRBD1 (6 bases). The CDR3 consists of 14 residues. Between the trimmed V and J ends, which lost 1 base and 0 bases, there was a span of 8 bases. In germline, CDR1 is SGHRS, CDR2 YFSETQ. The CDR3 sequence is CASSLYRDSYEQYF. The CDR3 region has the DNA TGCGCCAGCAGCTTGTACAGGGACTCCTACGAGCAGTACTTC.

This chain connects TRBV5-6 to TRBJ2-3, with 7 bases aligning to TRBD1. The germline V gene has CDR1 SGHDT and CDR2 YYEEEE. The CDR3 has 14 residues. Trimming removed 4 bases from V and 4 bases from J; junction bases left unmatched: 6. The CDR3 region has the DNA TGTGCCAGCAGCCCGGACAGGCTGCCAGATACGCAGTATTTT. The encoded protein is CASSPDRLPDTQYF.

As DNA, the CDR3 is TGTGCCGGGAGACAGCTTGTGAACACTGAAGCTTTCTTT. This translates into CAGRQLVNTEAFF. V gene TRBV6-1 combines with J gene TRBJ1-1, with D perhaps TRBD1 (5 bases). The CDR3 covers 13 residues. Trimming took 11 bases from V and 0 from J, leaving 13 bases between them. Germline CDR1 is MNHNS and CDR2 is SASEGT.

This chain uses TRBV18 with TRBJ2-7, with 11 bases identical to TRBD1. J gave up 4 bases and V 0 bases, and 5 bases lay outside the gene matches. The CDR3 contains 16 residues. Germline CDR1 and CDR2: KGHSH and LQKENI. The CDR3 sequence is CASSPPPGQGAYEQYF. The CDR3 DNA follows: TGTGCCAGCTCACCACCTCCAGGACAGGGGGCTTACGAGCAGTACTTC.

The V and J genes are TRBV30 and TRBJ1-2; unclear D gene. Deletions cut 6 bases from V and 3 bases from J, with 11 bases between. This CDR3 is built from 12 residues. Looked up from germline, CDR1 is GTSNPN and CDR2 is SVGIG (reference sequence). As DNA, the CDR3 is TGTGCCTGCCTTCGGGGTGACTATGGCTACACCTTC. This codes for CACLRGDYGYTF.

Remarks on this clone: Other nucleotide sequences from this sample produce the same CDR3. The rearrangement joins TRBV2 to TRBJ2-3; no reliable D call. This CDR3 has 11 residues. Germline assignment: CDR1 SNHLY and CDR2 FYNNEI. Trimming took off 6 bases at V and 4 bases at J, with 5 bases between the two ends. The CDR3 spells CASRVPDTQYF. DNA of the CDR3: TGTGCCAGCAGGGTCCCAGATACGCAGTATTTT. Variable domain in full (rest from reference TRBV2 and TRBJ2-3): EPEVTQTPSHQVTQMGQEVILRCVPISNHLYFYWYRQILGQKVEFLVSFYNNEISEKSEIFDDQFSVERPDGSNFTLKIRSTKLEDSAMYFCASRVPDTQYFGPGTRLTVL.

The V and J genes are TRBV19 and TRBJ2-3; D not certain. Germline values: CDR1 LNHDA, CDR2 SQIVND (reference sequence). The CDR3 has 12 residues. V lost 1 base, J lost 4 bases, and 3 bases lay in between. The CDR3 DNA follows: TGTGCCAGTAGTATAGTGGCAGATACGCAGTATTTT. Translation gives CASSIVADTQYF.

This chain connects TRBV6-5 to TRBJ1-1; D is perhaps TRBD1 (6 bases). CDR1 is MNHEY, CDR2 SVGAGI, per germline. The CDR3 is made up of 14 amino acids. V was trimmed by 6 bases and J by 0 bases, leaving 11 bases between them. The CDR3 reads CASRTGTMNTEAFF. CDR3 DNA sequence: TGTGCCAGCAGAACCGGGACAATGAACACTGAAGCTTTCTTT.

This chain uses TRBV19 with TRBJ2-7; 11 nucleotides line up with TRBD1. V was pared by 3 bases and J by 3 bases, with 4 bases of the junction left unmatched. The CDR3 totals 15 residues. Per germline, CDR1 LNHDA and CDR2 SQIVND (reference sequence). The CDR3 reads CASSMGGTGGYEQYF. As DNA, the CDR3 is TGTGCCAGTAGTATGGGAGGGACAGGGGGCTACGAGCAGTACTTC.

V usage is TRBV28 and J usage is TRBJ1-1, with D perhaps TRBD1 (5 bases). The CDR3 extends over 14 amino acids. Germline V lookup: CDR1 MDHEN, CDR2 SYDVKM. Trimming stripped 1 base from V and 5 bases from J, with 11 bases between. CDR3 sequence reads: CASSLSGGWTEAFF. The CDR3 DNA sequence: TGTGCCAGCAGTTTATCGGGGGGGTGGACTGAAGCTTTCTTT.

The chain links TRBV5-4 to TRBJ2-3; D is perhaps TRBD1 (5 bases). Looked up from germline, CDR1 is SGHNT and CDR2 is YYREEE (reference sequence). V was cut by 4 bases and J by 3 bases, with 9 bases left in between. This CDR3 spans 13 amino acids. In nucleotides, the CDR3 is TGTGCCAGCAGCGCCCAGGGAACAGATACGCAGTATTTT. Its protein is CASSAQGTDTQYF.

V gene TRBV4-3 combines with J gene TRBJ2-7; 8 positions match TRBD2. V dropped 3 bases and J dropped 2; count of bases not matched to a gene: 12. The CDR3 has 17 amino acids. Looked up from germline, CDR1 is LGHNA and CDR2 is YSLEER. CDR3 protein: CASSQSLPGLVPYEQYF. CDR3 DNA sequence: TGCGCCAGCAGCCAGTCTCTCCCGGGACTAGTCCCCTACGAGCAGTACTTC.

A note on this clone: Within the sample, other DNA sequences also encode this same CDR3. The chain links TRBV7-2 to TRBJ1-1; D is unclear. CDR1 is SGHTA, CDR2 FQGNSA, per germline. V dropped 5 bases and J dropped 0 bases, with 10 bases sitting between them. There are 14 residues in the CDR3. CDR3 nucleotides: TGTGCCAGCAGCCCCTTGCGGATGAACACTGAAGCTTTCTTT. Translated, it gives CASSPLRMNTEAFF.

The chain joins TRBV28 to TRBJ2-5, with TRBD1 as a possible D gene (6 bases). Germline V gene lookup returns CDR1 MDHEN and CDR2 SYDVKM. The CDR3 loop spans 13 amino acids. Deletions cut 5 bases from V and 1 base from J, with 8 bases between. For the CDR3, the DNA is TGTGCCAGCAGTCGACAGGCCCAAGAGACCCAGTACTTC. This sequence encodes CASSRQAQETQYF.

The V and J genes are TRBV6-4 and TRBJ1-5; the D is unclear. Trimming shortened V by 6 bases and J by 0 bases, and 15 bases separated the two germline ends. CDR3 length equals 16 residues. Germline-derived CDR1 and CDR2 are MRHNA and SNTAGT. In DNA form, the CDR3 reads TGTGCCAGCAGGGGTTCGAGGCAGACTAGCAATCAGCCCCAGCATTTT. Its translation: CASRGSRQTSNQPQHF.

V usage is TRBV5-1 and J usage is TRBJ1-5; tentatively, D is TRBD1 (5 bases). Trimming cost V 0 bases and J 8 bases, with 12 bases left between them. Germline V lookup: CDR1 SGHRS, CDR2 YFSETQ. CDR3 length: 14 amino acids. The CDR3 nucleotides are TGCGCCAGCAGCTTGGTAGCGGGGACGGAGCCCCAGCATTTT. Amino acids: CASSLVAGTEPQHF.

This clone was seen more than once but under ten times. The chain links TRBV11-1 to TRBJ1-6; a weak D match, TRBD1 (5 bases). CDR3 length equals 15 residues. Trimming pared 5 bases from V and 5 bases from J, leaving 13 bases between. The germline V gene has CDR1 SGHAT and CDR2 FQDESV (reference sequence). The CDR3 loop reads CASSVEGTHNSPLHF. CDR3 DNA sequence: TGTGCCAGCAGCGTCGAGGGGACTCATAATTCACCCCTCCACTTT.

Concerning this clone itself: A read error may produce the germline difference seen at one junction end. The chain is built from TRBV7-7 and TRBJ2-7; 9 bases fit TRBD1. Germline CDR1 and CDR2: SSHAT and FNYEAQ (reference sequence). The CDR3 is 19 amino acids. CDR3 region: CASSLATQRSRQGGYEQYF. For the CDR3, the DNA is TGTGCTAGCAGCTTAGCGACCCAGAGGTCGAGACAGGGGGGTTACGAGCAGTACTTC.

The chain combines TRBV27 with TRBJ2-5; 13 bases match TRBD2. This CDR3 is 20 amino acids long. J was trimmed by 1 base and V by 0 bases; bases with no gene match: 11. The germline CDR1 and CDR2 sequences are MNHEY and SMNVEV (reference sequence). The CDR3: CASSLSFLTSGGTSQETQYF. The DNA of the CDR3 is TGTGCCAGCAGTTTATCGTTTCTGACTAGCGGGGGGACCTCCCAAGAGACCCAGTACTTC.

V gene TRBV19 combines with J gene TRBJ2-5; TRBD2 might be the D (5 bases). The CDR3 is made up of 12 amino acids. CDR1 and CDR2 (germline): LNHDA, SQIVND (reference sequence). Deletions cut 5 bases from V and 2 bases from J, with 6 bases between. Here the CDR3 DNA reads TGTGCCAGTAGTGAGGGACAAGAGACCCAGTACTTC. This gives the protein CASSEGQETQYF.

The chain combines TRBV18 with TRBJ2-1; TRBD2 matches at 9 bases. J was trimmed by 8 bases and V by 4 bases; bases with no gene match: 6. In germline, CDR1 is KGHSH, CDR2 LQKENI. This CDR3 comprises 14 residues. CDR3 nucleotide sequence: TGTGCCAGCTCACTGCGGGGGGGTTTGTATGAGCAGTTCTTC. It specifies CASSLRGGLYEQFF.

The chain uses TRBV28 and TRBJ2-5; D ambiguous. Germline CDR1 MDHEN, CDR2 SYDVKM. The CDR3 has 11 residues. Trimming took 5 bases from V and 7 from J, leaving 8 bases between them. Written as DNA, the CDR3 is TGTGCCAGCAGTCCTCATGGGACCCAGTACTTC. As protein: CASSPHGTQYF. The variable domain in full, with the rest retrieved from reference TRBV28 and TRBJ2-5, is DVKVTQSSRYLVKRTGEKVFLECVQDMDHENMFWYRQDPGLGLRLIYFSYDVKMKEKGDIPEGYSVSREKKERFSLILESASTNQTSMYLCASSPHGTQYFGPGTRLLVL.